Presented here are 13 T cell receptor beta chains from one specimen sequenced in a study of cytomegalovirus exposure and HLA in healthy donors. PCR amplification relied on 60 Vbeta primers (plus 13 Jbeta primers). The protocol was immunoSEQ multiplex PCR, while the TCRdb copy is restricted to in-frame clones and leaves out a portion. This table holds over 150,000 clones, 80% found once. What was sequenced was PBMCs. The origin of the receptors is a man younger than 40 in good health and CMV-seropositive.

J is TRBJ1-6 and V is TRBV2; D gene ambiguous. The ends were cut back, 7 bases at V and 7 bases at J, with 11 bases in the middle. The CDR3 consists of 13 residues. Germline CDR1 reads SNHLY; CDR2 reads FYNNEI. Written as DNA, the CDR3 is TGTGCCAGCAAGTATCAGTACAATTCACCCCTCCACTTT. This translates into CASKYQYNSPLHF.

The chain carries TRBV28 and TRBJ1-4, with no clear D. Germline-derived CDR1 and CDR2 are MDHEN and SYDVKM. The ends were cut back, 5 bases at V and 5 bases at J, with 6 bases in the middle. The CDR3 length is 12 residues. The CDR3 nucleotides read TGTGCCAGCAGTCCCCCAAATGAAAAACTGTTTTTT. It codes for CASSPPNEKLFF.

The gene calls are TRBV7-9 and TRBJ1-2, with a possible D match to TRBD1 (5 bases). Trimming left V 8 bases short and J 2 bases short, with 12 bases between. The CDR3 sequence is 13 residues long. The germline CDR1 and CDR2 sequences are SEHNR and FQNEAQ (reference sequence). This chain's CDR3 is CASWRGDNYGYTF. CDR3 in DNA: TGTGCCAGCTGGAGGGGAGACAACTATGGCTACACCTTC.

The chain uses TRBV28 and TRBJ2-7; tentative D call: TRBD1 (6 bases). This CDR3 contains 14 residues. Germline CDR1 and CDR2: MDHEN and SYDVKM. The V gene lost 10 bases and the J gene lost 3 bases, with 19 bases spanning the gap. The CDR3 protein is CAITAGGGLYEQYF. DNA for the CDR3: TGTGCCATTACCGCCGGTGGGGGCCTCTACGAGCAGTACTTC.

This rearrangement joins TRBV9 to TRBJ2-5, with D uncertain. Trimming shortened V by 0 bases and J by 1 base, and 10 bases separated the two germline ends. In germline, CDR1 is SGDLS, CDR2 YYNGEE. This CDR3 has 15 residues. CDR3 residues: CASSVVESPQETQYF. CDR3 DNA sequence: TGTGCCAGCAGCGTAGTAGAGAGCCCCCAAGAGACCCAGTACTTC.

The V call is TRBV5-4, the J call TRBJ2-2, with D possibly TRBD1 on 6 matching bases. This CDR3 is built from 16 residues. CDR1 and CDR2 from the germline V gene are SGHNT and YYREEE (reference sequence). V was pared by 3 bases and J by 1 base, with 13 bases between. CDR3 sequence: CASSSPQGRNTGELFF. The CDR3 DNA reads TGTGCCAGCAGCTCCCCACAGGGTCGGAACACCGGGGAGCTGTTTTTT.

The chain carries TRBV28 and TRBJ1-4; 12 bases are a match to TRBD1. Germline V gene lookup returns CDR1 MDHEN and CDR2 SYDVKM. The CDR3 runs to 16 residues. With 1 base clipped from V and 6 bases from J, the junction kept 3 bases outside the gene matches. CDR3 sequence (DNA): TGTGCCAGCAGTTTATTGGGACAGGGGGCTGATGAAAAACTGTTTTTT. This gives the protein CASSLLGQGADEKLFF.

V and J are TRBV7-9 and TRBJ2-5; 8 positions agree with TRBD2. This CDR3 has 15 residues. Germline CDR1 is SEHNR and CDR2 is FQNEAQ (reference sequence). V shed 5 bases, J shed 3 bases, and the junction held 8 bases outside the gene matches. CDR3 amino acids: CASSPGVLAEETQYF. The DNA for the CDR3 is TGTGCCAGCAGCCCAGGGGTACTAGCGGAAGAGACCCAGTACTTC.

The CDR3 loop reads CASSIDGLAGDGSNEQFF. The CDR3 region has the DNA TGTGCCAGTAGTATAGATGGGCTAGCGGGAGACGGGTCCAATGAGCAGTTCTTC. The V and J genes are TRBV19 and TRBJ2-1; 10 nucleotides align to TRBD2. V shed 0 bases, J shed 6 bases, and the junction held 11 bases outside the gene matches. Germline values: CDR1 LNHDA, CDR2 SQIVND (reference sequence). The CDR3 is made up of 18 amino acids.

The chain links TRBV2 to TRBJ1-1, with a weak D call TRBD1 (5 bases). This CDR3 has 14 amino acids. Trimming took 0 bases from V and 7 from J, leaving 12 bases between them. Germline V lookup: CDR1 SNHLY, CDR2 FYNNEI. This CDR3 reads CASSEAPGQHEAFF. The CDR3 DNA reads TGTGCCAGCAGTGAAGCGCCCGGACAACATGAAGCTTTCTTT.

This chain connects TRBV18 to TRBJ2-7; 10 nucleotides line up with TRBD1. CDR3 length equals 14 residues. V shed 2 bases and J 4 bases; nucleotides not matched to a gene: 2. Germline assignment: CDR1 KGHSH and CDR2 LQKENI. The CDR3 spells CASSPAGQGYEQYF. CDR3 nucleotide sequence: TGTGCCAGCTCACCAGCGGGACAGGGGTACGAGCAGTACTTC.

This chain uses TRBV2 with TRBJ1-5; 8 positions agree with TRBD1. The CDR3 has 18 residues. Trimming cost V 6 bases and J 2 bases; bases outside gene matches: 15. Per the germline V gene, CDR1 is SNHLY and CDR2 is FYNNEI. The CDR3 DNA reads as TGTGCCAGCAGGAGAGAACCAGGACAGGGATCCGGCAATCAGCCCCAGCATTTT. It specifies CASRREPGQGSGNQPQHF.

This clone was seen more than once but under ten times. The gene calls are TRBV10-3 and TRBJ2-2; perhaps TRBD2 as D (5 bases). The germline CDR1 and CDR2 sequences are ENHRY and SYGVKD. Trimming took 9 bases from V and 6 from J, leaving 17 bases between them. The CDR3 is made up of 14 amino acids. Here the CDR3 reads CAMMARVSPGELFF. The CDR3 bases are TGTGCCATGATGGCGAGGGTCTCTCCCGGGGAGCTGTTTTTT.